A selection of T cell receptor beta chains follows, all from one sample in a study of cytomegalovirus exposure and HLA in healthy donors. Generated by immunoSEQ multiplex PCR, the TCRdb table keeps only in-frame clones and is missing some. The sample lists some 170,000 clones; approximately 89% were seen once. The sample consisted of PBMCs. These receptors originate from a man between 18 and 29 years old in good health and CMV-seropositive. The CDR3 runs from the conserved cysteine through the conserved F or W. Each record gives: CDR3 protein, CDR3 DNA, J gene, CDR3 length, D gene, V gene, clone size. A D gene is named only where the DNA matches it firmly. Size is stated for part of the rows, as once, few or many counts, or as a class when the clone is expanded.

CDR3aa: CASSEALKAISGELFF
CDR3nt: TGTGCCAGCAGTGAAGCGCTGAAAGCGATCTCCGGGGAGCTGTTTTTT
j_gene: TRBJ2-2
len: 16
d_gene: NA
v_gene: TRBV2
abundance: once

CDR3aa: CATSRGAEAFF
CDR3nt: TGTGCCACGTCACGAGGCGCTGAAGCTTTCTTT
j_gene: TRBJ1-1
len: 11
d_gene: NA
v_gene: TRBV6-5
abundance: NA

CDR3aa: CAWSVPLGLAEDTDTQYF
CDR3nt: TGTGCCTGGAGTGTGCCCCTGGGACTAGCGGAGGACACAGATACGCAGTATTTT
j_gene: TRBJ2-3
len: 18
d_gene: TRBD2
v_gene: TRBV30
abundance: NA

CDR3aa: CASSLPGTGEKLFF
CDR3nt: TGTGCCAGCAGTCTACCCGGGACAGGGGAGAAACTGTTTTTT
j_gene: TRBJ1-4
len: 14
d_gene: TRBD1
v_gene: TRBV28
abundance: NA

CDR3aa: CASRWDRGWTEAFF
CDR3nt: TGTGCCAGCAGGTGGGACAGGGGGTGGACTGAAGCTTTCTTT
j_gene: TRBJ1-1
len: 14
d_gene: TRBD1
v_gene: TRBV28
abundance: NA

CDR3aa: CSARDGGDQHF
CDR3nt: TGCAGTGCTAGAGACGGAGGGGATCAGCATTTT
j_gene: TRBJ1-5
len: 11
d_gene: NA
v_gene: TRBV20-1
abundance: NA

CDR3aa: CASSQESVRLAGEGPDTDTQYF
CDR3nt: TGCGCCAGCAGCCAAGAGTCCGTGAGACTAGCGGGAGAGGGCCCCGACACAGATACGCAGTATTTT
j_gene: TRBJ2-3
len: 22
d_gene: TRBD2
v_gene: TRBV4-1
abundance: NA

CDR3aa: CASSERFQETQYF
CDR3nt: TGTGCCAGCAGCGAGAGATTCCAAGAGACCCAGTACTTC
j_gene: TRBJ2-5
len: 13
d_gene: NA
v_gene: TRBV11-2
abundance: NA

CDR3aa: CASSLAWPTEAFF
CDR3nt: TGCGCCAGCAGCTTGGCCTGGCCGACTGAAGCTTTCTTT
j_gene: TRBJ1-1
len: 13
d_gene: NA
v_gene: TRBV5-1
abundance: NA

CDR3aa: CASSRRVPNSYEQYF
CDR3nt: TGTGCCAGCAGCCGCCGGGTCCCGAATTCCTACGAGCAGTACTTC
j_gene: TRBJ2-7
len: 15
d_gene: NA
v_gene: TRBV27
abundance: NA

CDR3aa: CASSSLYEQYF
CDR3nt: TGTGCCAGCAGCTCCCTCTACGAGCAGTACTTC
j_gene: TRBJ2-7
len: 11
d_gene: NA
v_gene: TRBV7-9
abundance: NA

CDR3aa: CSVGGRGNTEAFF
CDR3nt: TGCAGCGTTGGTGGCAGAGGGAACACTGAAGCTTTCTTT
j_gene: TRBJ1-1
len: 13
d_gene: NA
v_gene: TRBV29-1
abundance: few

CDR3aa: CSVWSLGELFF
CDR3nt: TGCAGCGTTTGGAGCTTAGGGGAGCTGTTTTTT
j_gene: TRBJ2-2
len: 11
d_gene: NA
v_gene: TRBV29-1
abundance: NA

CDR3aa: CASSLIGQGFTEYTF
CDR3nt: TGTGCCAGCAGCCTCATTGGACAGGGCTTCACGGAGTACACCTTC
j_gene: TRBJ1-2
len: 15
d_gene: TRBD1
v_gene: TRBV14
abundance: NA

CDR3aa: CASSLAGASDTQYF
CDR3nt: TGTGCTAGCAGCTTAGCGGGGGCCTCAGATACGCAGTATTTT
j_gene: TRBJ2-3
len: 14
d_gene: TRBD2
v_gene: TRBV7-7
abundance: medium-sized

CDR3aa: CASSHGQLNQPQHF
CDR3nt: TGTGCCAGTAGTCACGGACAGCTAAATCAGCCCCAGCATTTT
j_gene: TRBJ1-5
len: 14
d_gene: NA
v_gene: TRBV19
abundance: NA

CDR3aa: CSAPHYEQYF
CDR3nt: TGCAGTGCCCCCCACTACGAGCAGTACTTC
j_gene: TRBJ2-7
len: 10
d_gene: NA
v_gene: TRBV20-1
abundance: NA

CDR3aa: CASSPVVDTQYF
CDR3nt: TGTGCCAGCAGCCCGGTTGTGGATACGCAGTATTTT
j_gene: TRBJ2-3
len: 12
d_gene: NA
v_gene: TRBV7-2
abundance: NA

CDR3aa: CASSRDNYEQYF
CDR3nt: TGTGCCAGCAGCCGAGACAACTACGAGCAGTACTTC
j_gene: TRBJ2-7
len: 12
d_gene: NA
v_gene: TRBV4-2
abundance: NA

CDR3aa: CASSPPGLAGGPPNEQFF
CDR3nt: TGTGCCAGCAGCCCTCCGGGACTAGCGGGAGGGCCGCCCAATGAGCAGTTCTTC
j_gene: TRBJ2-1
len: 18
d_gene: TRBD2
v_gene: TRBV7-9
abundance: NA

CDR3aa: CASSYTGQITDTQYF
CDR3nt: TGTGCCAGCAGTTACACGGGACAGATCACAGATACGCAGTATTTT
j_gene: TRBJ2-3
len: 15
d_gene: TRBD1
v_gene: TRBV6-5
abundance: once

CDR3aa: CASGPGGSGQPQHF
CDR3nt: TGTGCTAGTGGTCCGGGGGGGAGTGGGCAGCCCCAGCATTTT
j_gene: TRBJ1-5
len: 14
d_gene: NA
v_gene: TRBV12-5
abundance: NA

CDR3aa: CASSLALAYEQYF
CDR3nt: TGCGCCAGCAGCTTGGCCTTAGCGTACGAGCAGTACTTC
j_gene: TRBJ2-7
len: 13
d_gene: NA
v_gene: TRBV5-1
abundance: NA

CDR3aa: CASSVGLKNTEAFF
CDR3nt: TGTGCCAGCAGTGTTGGACTCAAGAACACTGAAGCTTTCTTT
j_gene: TRBJ1-1
len: 14
d_gene: NA
v_gene: TRBV27
abundance: NA